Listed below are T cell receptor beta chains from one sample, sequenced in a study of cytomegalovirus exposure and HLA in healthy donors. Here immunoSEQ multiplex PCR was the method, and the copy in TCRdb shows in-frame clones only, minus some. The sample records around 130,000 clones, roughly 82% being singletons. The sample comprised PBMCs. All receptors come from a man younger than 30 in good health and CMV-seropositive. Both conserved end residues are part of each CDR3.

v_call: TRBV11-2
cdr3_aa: CASSLRGSVATNEKLFF

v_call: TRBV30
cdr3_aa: CASRTSIQETQYF

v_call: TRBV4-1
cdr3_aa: CASSQHRVSKTEAFF

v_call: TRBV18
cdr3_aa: CASSRSGEAGNTIYF

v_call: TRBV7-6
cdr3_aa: CASSLVGSDEQFF

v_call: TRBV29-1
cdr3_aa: CSVVLSVPETQYF

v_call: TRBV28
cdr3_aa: CASSSRDRGKQYF

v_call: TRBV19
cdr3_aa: CASSSLGQGNQPQHF

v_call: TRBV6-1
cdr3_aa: CASTGGWTEAFF

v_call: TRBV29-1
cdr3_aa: CSGYNPETQYF